A selection of T cell receptor beta chains follows, all from one sample in a study of cytotoxic CD8 clonotypes in ibrutinib-treated CLL. TCRdb's table, derived via immunoSEQ multiplex PCR, lists solely in-frame clones and lacks some. This sample has roughly 51,000 clones, with 53% found just once. Sequenced material: PBMCs, taken after 12 months of ibrutinib treatment. The receptors come from a human donor with chronic lymphocytic leukemia. The CDR3 runs from the conserved cysteine through the conserved F or W. The order of the fields is J gene, clone size, V gene, D gene, CDR3 length, CDR3 protein, CDR3 DNA. The D gene is left open where the match is weak. Clone sizes are given selectively: once, few, many, or a class where the clone is expanded.

TRBJ2-2	few	TRBV19	.	11	CASSIGQELFF	TGTGCCAGTAGTATCGGGCAGGAGCTGTTTTTT
TRBJ1-2	once	TRBV28	.	12	CASSSNSNGYTF	TGTGCCAGCAGTTCGAACAGCAATGGCTACACCTTC
TRBJ2-7	few	TRBV27	TRBD2	13	CASWSREGYEQYF	TGTGCCAGCTGGTCGCGGGAGGGCTACGAGCAGTACTTC
TRBJ1-5	.	TRBV19	.	16	CATTKRGATGYQPQHF	TGTGCCACAACCAAGAGGGGAGCAACAGGGTATCAGCCCCAGCATTTT
TRBJ1-4	.	TRBV28	.	15	CASSPRRREDEKLFF	TGTGCCAGCAGTCCCCGGCGGAGGGAAGATGAAAAACTGTTTTTT
TRBJ2-7	.	TRBV7-2	.	14	CASSEGLYSYEQYF	TGTGCCAGCAGTGAAGGGTTATATTCCTACGAGCAGTACTTC
TRBJ2-1	.	TRBV29-1	.	14	CSVRDRGSYNEQFF	TGCAGCGTTAGGGACCGAGGCTCCTACAATGAGCAGTTCTTC
TRBJ1-1	.	TRBV28	.	12	CASFQGLTEAFF	TGTGCCTCTTTCCAGGGGCTGACTGAAGCTTTCTTT
TRBJ2-1	.	TRBV29-1	TRBD2	14	CSSSGTSGYNEQFF	TGCAGTTCCTCCGGGACTAGCGGGTACAATGAGCAGTTCTTC
TRBJ2-7	.	TRBV6-1	.	14	CASRDSTRFYEQYF	TGTGCCAGCAGGGACTCGACCAGATTCTACGAGCAGTACTTC
TRBJ1-6	.	TRBV6-6	.	15	CASSYGNRDNSPLHF	TGTGCCAGCAGTTACGGTAACAGGGACAATTCACCCCTCCACTTT
TRBJ1-5	.	TRBV15	.	13	CATSTKEDQPQHF	TGTGCCACCAGTACAAAGGAAGATCAGCCCCAGCATTTT
TRBJ1-6	few	TRBV19	.	12	CASSEGGSPLHF	TGTGCCAGTAGTGAGGGGGGTTCACCCCTCCACTTT
TRBJ1-5	few	TRBV18	.	13	CASSAGYRQPQHF	TGTGCCAGCTCGGCAGGGTATCGACAGCCCCAGCATTTT
TRBJ1-1	.	TRBV6-1	.	13	CASSQGLGTEAFF	TGTGCCAGCAGCCAGGGGCTGGGTACTGAAGCTTTCTTT
TRBJ2-7	few	TRBV7-3	.	13	CASSGTSGSEQYF	TGTGCCAGCAGCGGGACATCTGGGAGCGAGCAGTACTTC
TRBJ2-3	.	TRBV5-4	TRBD2	16	CASSPGGGSWTDTQYF	TGTGCCAGCAGCCCCGGGGGGGGGAGTTGGACAGATACGCAGTATTTT
TRBJ1-1	.	TRBV6-6	.	14	CASGGGRTTGEAFF	TGTGCCAGCGGGGGCGGCCGGACGACGGGGGAAGCTTTCTTT
TRBJ1-4	.	TRBV11-2	TRBD1	15	CASSLGGQPNEKLFF	TGTGCCAGCAGCTTAGGGGGACAGCCTAATGAAAAACTGTTTTTT
TRBJ2-1	.	TRBV2	.	13	CASKPGPYNEQFF	TGTGCCAGCAAGCCAGGGCCATACAATGAGCAGTTCTTC
TRBJ1-5	.	TRBV5-1	.	15	CASSLGYGESQPQHF	TGCGCCAGCAGCTTGGGTTACGGAGAGAGTCAGCCCCAGCATTTT
TRBJ2-3	.	TRBV28	TRBD1	18	CASSFPPPGQGNTDTQYF	TGTGCCAGCAGTTTTCCCCCCCCGGGACAGGGGAACACAGATACGCAGTATTTT
TRBJ2-4	.	TRBV29-1	TRBD2	13	CSVGLAAGDIQYF	TGCAGCGTCGGCCTAGCGGCCGGGGACATTCAGTACTTC
TRBJ1-4	.	TRBV6-6	.	13	CASSNSKNEKLFF	TGTGCCAGCAGTAACAGCAAAAATGAAAAACTGTTTTTT
TRBJ2-3	.	TRBV6-1	.	16	CASSELRRSSTDTQYF	TGTGCCAGCAGTGAGCTTCGACGGTCGAGCACAGATACGCAGTATTTT
TRBJ2-1	.	TRBV30	.	19	CAWRPRLVVRDYSYNEQFF	TGTGCCTGGAGGCCTAGGTTGGTGGTGCGGGATTACTCCTACAATGAGCAGTTCTTC
TRBJ2-3	.	TRBV6-1	.	15	CASSVQWDSTDTQYF	TGTGCCAGCAGTGTGCAGTGGGATAGCACAGATACGCAGTATTTT
TRBJ1-2	.	TRBV2	TRBD1	12	CANRDRSYGYTF	TGTGCCAACCGGGACAGGTCCTATGGCTACACCTTC
TRBJ2-7	many	TRBV5-6	.	13	CASSLGNSYEQYF	TGTGCCAGCAGCTTGGGCAACTCCTACGAGCAGTACTTC
TRBJ2-3	few	TRBV5-4	.	14	CASSGRDRTDTQYF	TGTGCCAGCAGCGGCCGGGACCGCACAGATACGCAGTATTTT
TRBJ1-4	few	TRBV9	TRBD1	14	CASSGQGINEKLFF	TGTGCCAGCAGCGGACAGGGGATTAATGAAAAACTGTTTTTT
TRBJ1-1	once	TRBV15	.	12	CATGFRGTEAFF	TGTGCCACCGGGTTCCGGGGGACTGAAGCTTTCTTT
TRBJ2-3	.	TRBV15	.	15	CATSREPGSTDTQYF	TGTGCCACCAGCAGAGAGCCGGGTTCCACAGATACGCAGTATTTT
TRBJ1-4	.	TRBV6-1	TRBD1	14	CASSEGLQGVKLFF	TGTGCCAGCAGTGAAGGGTTACAGGGGGTAAAACTGTTTTTT
TRBJ1-6	.	TRBV7-9	.	16	CASNNIGVGYNSPLHF	TGTGCCAGCAACAACATAGGGGTTGGCTATAATTCACCCCTCCACTTT
TRBJ2-7	.	TRBV5-1	.	14	CASSFGGLSYEQYF	TGCGCCAGCAGCTTTGGCGGCCTCTCCTACGAGCAGTACTTC
TRBJ2-7	few	TRBV28	.	14	CASSRQAIPYEQYF	TGTGCCAGCAGTCGACAGGCCATTCCCTACGAGCAGTACTTC
TRBJ1-1	.	TRBV19	.	13	CASNTGWSTEAFF	TGTGCCAGTAATACAGGTTGGAGCACTGAAGCTTTCTTT
TRBJ2-3	.	TRBV28	TRBD1	14	CASNLPDRADTQYF	TGTGCCAGCAACCTACCCGACAGGGCAGATACGCAGTATTTT
TRBJ2-3	few	TRBV5-1	.	16	CASTSEAGSSTDTQYF	TGCGCCAGCACCTCTGAGGCGGGTTCTAGCACAGATACGCAGTATTTT
TRBJ2-5	.	TRBV2	.	12	CASRELQETQYF	TGTGCCAGCAGGGAATTACAAGAGACCCAGTACTTC
TRBJ2-5	.	TRBV11-2	TRBD1	14	CASSPRQGQETQYF	TGTGCCAGCAGCCCCCGACAGGGGCAAGAGACCCAGTACTTC
TRBJ2-4	many	TRBV5-6	.	12	CASSGSKNIQYF	TGTGCCAGCAGCGGGTCCAAAAACATTCAGTACTTC
TRBJ2-3	.	TRBV19	.	9	CATRDTQYF	TGTGCCACACGAGATACGCAGTATTTT
TRBJ1-1	.	TRBV18	.	13	CASSPGENTEAFF	TGTGCCAGCTCACCAGGAGAGAACACTGAAGCTTTCTTT
TRBJ1-1	few	TRBV28	.	15	CASSFVYGVNTEAFF	TGTGCCAGCAGTTTTGTATATGGGGTGAACACTGAAGCTTTCTTT